This TCR beta chain was recorded in a study of control samples from healthy donors and cancer patients. Clones were sequenced by immunoSEQ multiplex PCR, and TCRdb holds only the in-frame ones, with some missing. The data contain tens of thousands of clones, about 90% of them singletons. Points on this clone: The junction shows a germline mismatch at one end, possibly a read error.

Germline CDR1 SGHRS, CDR2 YFSETQ. The CDR3 runs to 12 residues. Source material: PBMCs. The TCR sequence derives from a woman in her 50s with head and neck cancer. The chain joins TRBV5-1 to TRBJ1-1; possible D gene TRBD1, 5 bases. Here the CDR3 reads CASSLDGTARIF. The CDR3 nucleotides are TGCGCCAGCAGCTTGGACGGGACCGCGCGGATCTTT. The whole variable domain, filled in from reference TRBV5-1 and TRBJ1-1, reads KAGVTQTPRYLIKTRGQQVTLSCSPISGHRSVSWYQQTPGQGLQFLFEYFSETQRNKGNFPGRFSGRQFSNSRSEMNVSTLELGDSALYLCASSLDGTARIFGQGTRLTVV.